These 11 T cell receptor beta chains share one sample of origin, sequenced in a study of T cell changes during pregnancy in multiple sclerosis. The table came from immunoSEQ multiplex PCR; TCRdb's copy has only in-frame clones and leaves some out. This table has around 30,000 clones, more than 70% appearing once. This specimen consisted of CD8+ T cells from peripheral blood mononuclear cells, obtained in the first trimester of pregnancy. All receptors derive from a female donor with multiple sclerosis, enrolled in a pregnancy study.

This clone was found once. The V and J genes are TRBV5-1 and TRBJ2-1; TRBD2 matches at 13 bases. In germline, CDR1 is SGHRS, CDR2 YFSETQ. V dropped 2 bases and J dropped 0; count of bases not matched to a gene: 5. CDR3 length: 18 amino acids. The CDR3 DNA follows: TGCGCCAGCAGCTTACTAGCGGGAGGGCCTAGCTCCTACAATGAGCAGTTCTTC. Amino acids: CASSLLAGGPSSYNEQFF. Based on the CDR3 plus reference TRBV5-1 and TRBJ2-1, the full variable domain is KAGVTQTPRYLIKTRGQQVTLSCSPISGHRSVSWYQQTPGQGLQFLFEYFSETQRNKGNFPGRFSGRQFSNSRSEMNVSTLELGDSALYLCASSLLAGGPSSYNEQFFGPGTRLTVL.

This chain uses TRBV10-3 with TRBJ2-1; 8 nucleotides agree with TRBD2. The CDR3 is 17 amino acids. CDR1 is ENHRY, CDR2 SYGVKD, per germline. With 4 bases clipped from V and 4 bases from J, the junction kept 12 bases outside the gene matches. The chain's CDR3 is CAISGPLSGGPYNEQFF. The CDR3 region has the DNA TGTGCCATCAGTGGTCCCCTATCGGGAGGGCCGTACAATGAGCAGTTCTTC.

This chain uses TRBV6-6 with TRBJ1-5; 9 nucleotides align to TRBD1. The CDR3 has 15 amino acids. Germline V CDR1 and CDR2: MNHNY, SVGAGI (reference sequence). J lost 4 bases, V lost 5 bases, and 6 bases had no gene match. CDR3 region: CASSPRDRENQPQHF. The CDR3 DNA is TGTGCCAGCAGTCCCCGGGACAGGGAGAATCAGCCCCAGCATTTT.

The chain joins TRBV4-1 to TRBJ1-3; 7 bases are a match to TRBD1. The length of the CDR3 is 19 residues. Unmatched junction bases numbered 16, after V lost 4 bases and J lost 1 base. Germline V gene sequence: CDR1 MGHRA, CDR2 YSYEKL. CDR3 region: CASSRRDRYRGWSGNTIYF. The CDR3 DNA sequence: TGCGCCAGCAGCCGCCGGGACCGGTACAGGGGATGGTCTGGAAACACCATATATTTT.

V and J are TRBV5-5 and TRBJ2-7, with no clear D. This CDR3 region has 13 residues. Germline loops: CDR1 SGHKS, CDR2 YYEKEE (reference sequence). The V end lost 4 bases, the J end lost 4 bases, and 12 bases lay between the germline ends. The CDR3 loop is CASSDRLFYEQYF. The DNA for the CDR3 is TGTGCCAGCAGCGATAGACTTTTTTACGAGCAGTACTTC.

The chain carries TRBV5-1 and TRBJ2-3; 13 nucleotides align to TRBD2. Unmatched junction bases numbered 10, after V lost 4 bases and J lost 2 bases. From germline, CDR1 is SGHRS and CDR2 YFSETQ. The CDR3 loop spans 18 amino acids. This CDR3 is CASSGAGTSGTNTDTQYF. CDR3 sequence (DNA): TGCGCCAGCAGCGGAGCCGGGACTAGCGGGACCAACACAGATACGCAGTATTTT.

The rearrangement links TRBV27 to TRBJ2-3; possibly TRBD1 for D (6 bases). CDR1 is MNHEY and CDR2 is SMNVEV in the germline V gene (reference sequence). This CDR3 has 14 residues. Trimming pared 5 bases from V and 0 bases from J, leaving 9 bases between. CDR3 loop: CASSATGSTDTQYF. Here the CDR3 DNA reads TGTGCCAGCAGTGCAACAGGGAGCACAGATACGCAGTATTTT.

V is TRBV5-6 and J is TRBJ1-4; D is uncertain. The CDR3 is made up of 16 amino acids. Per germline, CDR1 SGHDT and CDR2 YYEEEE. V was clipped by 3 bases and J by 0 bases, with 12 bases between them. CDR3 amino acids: CASSWMSGSTNEKLFF. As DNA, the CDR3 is TGTGCCAGCAGCTGGATGTCAGGATCAACTAATGAAAAACTGTTTTTT.

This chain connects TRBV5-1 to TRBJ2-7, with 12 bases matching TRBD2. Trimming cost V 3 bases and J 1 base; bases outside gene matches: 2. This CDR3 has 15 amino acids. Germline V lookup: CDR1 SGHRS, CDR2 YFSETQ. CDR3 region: CASSWTSGISYEQYF. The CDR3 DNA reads TGCGCCAGCAGCTGGACTAGCGGGATATCCTACGAGCAGTACTTC.

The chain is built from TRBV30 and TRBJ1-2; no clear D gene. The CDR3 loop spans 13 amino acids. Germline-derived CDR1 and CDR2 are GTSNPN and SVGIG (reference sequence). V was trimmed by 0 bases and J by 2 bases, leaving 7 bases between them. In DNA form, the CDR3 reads TGTGCCTGGAGTGTCTGGGAGAACTATGGCTACACCTTC. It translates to CAWSVWENYGYTF.

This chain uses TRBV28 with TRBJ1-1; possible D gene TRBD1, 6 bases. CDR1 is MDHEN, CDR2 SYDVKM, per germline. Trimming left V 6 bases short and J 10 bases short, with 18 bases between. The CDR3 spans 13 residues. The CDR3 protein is CASSLLQGGPAFF. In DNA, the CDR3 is TGTGCCAGCAGCCTCCTACAGGGAGGGCCAGCTTTCTTT.